A selection of T cell receptor beta chains follows, all from one sample in a study of OX40 agonist ivuxolimab in advanced cancers. Repertoires were generated with immunoSEQ multiplex PCR, while TCRdb's copy carries only in-frame clones and drops some. The sample consists of approximately 64,000 clones, approximately 90% of them appearing once. Sequences were derived from CD4+ or CD8+ T cells sorted from blood, sampled in a trial of the OX40 agonist ivuxolimab. These receptors were collected from an adult with an advanced solid tumor such as melanoma, head and neck, liver or kidney cancer. CDR3s leave out the opening cysteine and the closing phenylalanine or tryptophan.

v_gene	CDR3aa
TRBV7-2	ASSLDRGDEKLF
TRBV2	ASRDRSTNYGYT
TRBV5-8	ASSAPGIGTGELF
TRBV28	ASSFPDRDRGYT
TRBV14	ASSPRMSTTNEKLF
TRBV6-5	ASKTGQGASTEAF
TRBV7-9	ASSLGPGSDTQY
TRBV27	ASRTPGARHNEQF
TRBV27	ASSLSYVTSGEQF
TRBV10-3	AIRYLATNEKLF
TRBV21-1	ASSPRVSGSTDTQY
TRBV11-2	ASSLGHGQPQH
TRBV7-3	ASSLIAGTDTQY
TRBV12-2	ASRLGLGYSGANVLT
TRBV5-1	ASSSSTLRWELNTEAF
TRBV5-4	ASSSGGSREKLF
TRBV28	ASSLWGGGLGDYGYT
TRBV27	ASSLLWDTGYEQY
TRBV6-5	ASSYSGQGANYGYT
TRBV11-2	ASSLGAWGGRSQETQY
TRBV28	ASKTQGGAF
TRBV20-1	SHARGAEAF
TRBV30	AWSVTLAGVWETQY
TRBV5-1	ASSWDSREQY
TRBV10-3	ANGDRADGELF